This T cell receptor (beta chain) was captured in a study of T cell repertoires in cytomegalovirus infection. Study-wide background: Public signatures in TCR beta pointed to CMV infection and matching HLA type.

This clonotype was picked up a small number of times. TCRdb redid the calling of the reads with MiXCR, one entry per CDR3 protein. Of a few hundred thousand distinct CDR3 sequences in the sample, roughly 16% were seen once. The CDR3 loop spans 13 amino acids. Germline-derived CDR1 and CDR2 are SGHTA and FQGNSA. With 5 bases removed from V and 4 bases from J, the gap between germline ends came to 10 bases. Material: PBMCs. The genes are TRBV7-2 and TRBJ2-3; possibly TRBD2 for D (7 bases). This sequence was found in a human donor in good health (CMV status not recorded). Some clones in this sample may be carry-over from other donors' samples. CDR3 residues: CASSGGASDTQYF. The DNA of the CDR3 is TGTGCCAGCAGCGGGGGGGCCTCAGATACGCAGTATTTT.